This entry features one TCR beta chain sequence. The CDR3 extends over 14 amino acids. Germline CDR1 LGHDT, CDR2 YNNKEL (reference sequence). V was shortened by 0 bases and J by 3 bases, with 7 bases between the two germline ends. These data are taken from a study of CD8 T cells in Susac syndrome. In blood CD8+ and CD4+ T cells, TCR beta underwent sequencing. Random hexamers primed reverse transcription of about 0.45 to 1 ug RNA. Amplification of TCR beta CDR3 spanned 54 Vbeta and 13 Jbeta via immunoSEQ multiplex PCR. TCRdb reanalysed the immunoSEQ multiplex PCR reads using MiXCR and keeps one entry per CDR3 protein. Among under 200,000 distinct CDR3 sequences, 85% to 95% were seen once, and the ten largest hold roughly 0.11%.

The sample comprised CD4+ T cells from PBMCs. This clonotype originated in a human donor with Susac syndrome. The rearrangement links TRBV3-1 to TRBJ2-3; D uncertain. CDR3 DNA: TGTGCCAGCAGCCAAGAAAGGGAAACAGATACGCAGTATTTT. As protein: CASSQERETDTQYF.